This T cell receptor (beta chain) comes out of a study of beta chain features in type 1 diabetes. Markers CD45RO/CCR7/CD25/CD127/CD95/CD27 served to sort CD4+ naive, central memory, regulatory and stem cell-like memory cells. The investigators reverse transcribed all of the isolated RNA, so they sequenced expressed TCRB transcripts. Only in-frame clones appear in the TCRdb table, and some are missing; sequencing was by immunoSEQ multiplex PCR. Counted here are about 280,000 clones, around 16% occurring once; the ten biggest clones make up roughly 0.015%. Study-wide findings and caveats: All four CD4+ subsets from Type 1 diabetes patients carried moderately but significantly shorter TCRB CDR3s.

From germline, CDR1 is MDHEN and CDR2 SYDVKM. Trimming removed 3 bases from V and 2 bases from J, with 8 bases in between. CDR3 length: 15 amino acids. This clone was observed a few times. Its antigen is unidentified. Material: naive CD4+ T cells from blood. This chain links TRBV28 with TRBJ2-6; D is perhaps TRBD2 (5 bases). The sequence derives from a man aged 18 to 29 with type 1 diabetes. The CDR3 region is CASSLSRAGANVLTF. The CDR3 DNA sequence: TGTGCCAGCAGTTTGTCGAGGGCTGGGGCCAACGTCCTGACTTTC. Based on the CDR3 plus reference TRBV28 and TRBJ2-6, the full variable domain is DVKVTQSSRYLVKRTGEKVFLECVQDMDHENMFWYRQDPGLGLRLIYFSYDVKMKEKGDIPEGYSVSREKKERFSLILESASTNQTSMYLCASSLSRAGANVLTFGAGSRLTVL.